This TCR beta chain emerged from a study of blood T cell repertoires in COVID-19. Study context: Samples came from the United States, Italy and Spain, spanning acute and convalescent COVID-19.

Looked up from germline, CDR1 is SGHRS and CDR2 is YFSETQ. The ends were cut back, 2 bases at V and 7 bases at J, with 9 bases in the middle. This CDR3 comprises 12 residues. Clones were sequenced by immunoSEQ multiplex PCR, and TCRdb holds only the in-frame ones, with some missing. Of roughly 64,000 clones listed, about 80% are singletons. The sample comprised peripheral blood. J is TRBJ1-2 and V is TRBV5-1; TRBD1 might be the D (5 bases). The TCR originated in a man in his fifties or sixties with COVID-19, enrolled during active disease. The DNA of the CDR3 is TGCGCCAGCAGCTTCAGGGAAGGTGGCTACACCTTC. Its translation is CASSFREGGYTF. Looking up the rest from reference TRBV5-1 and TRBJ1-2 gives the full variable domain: KAGVTQTPRYLIKTRGQQVTLSCSPISGHRSVSWYQQTPGQGLQFLFEYFSETQRNKGNFPGRFSGRQFSNSRSEMNVSTLELGDSALYLCASSFREGGYTFGSGTRLTVV.